This T cell receptor (beta chain) was found in a study of shared clonotypes between healthy human individuals. Regarding the study as a whole: What naive subsets generally showed was a larger estimated richness than memory subsets showed.

Turning to this clone: Its target is unknown.

The authors distributed each subset's genomic DNA evenly over several immunoSEQ plates. Clones were sequenced by immunoSEQ multiplex PCR, and TCRdb holds only the in-frame ones, with some missing. The repertoire holds about 2 million clones, with roughly 94% as singletons. Only CD45RO-negative cells positively selected for CCR7 counted as naive CD8 cells, so terminally differentiated effector memory CD45RA+ cells were excluded. V was pared by 6 bases and J by 4 bases, with 2 bases of the junction left unmatched. Looked up from germline, CDR1 is MNHEY and CDR2 is SMNVEV (reference sequence). This CDR3 is built from 13 residues.

The rearrangement joins TRBV27 to TRBJ2-2, with 7 bases that match TRBD1. The specimen sequenced was naive CD8+ T cells sorted from blood. This receptor was identified in a man aged 18 to 35 in good health. The CDR3 DNA is TGTGCCAGCAGCCGACAGGGCACCGGGGAGCTGTTTTTT. Translation gives CASSRQGTGELFF.